The 32 T cell receptor beta chains below all came from one sample that was sequenced in a study of blood T cell repertoires in COVID-19. Clones were read by immunoSEQ multiplex PCR, and TCRdb kept only the in-frame ones, dropping some. The repertoire holds 180,000 or so clones, with approximately 80% as singletons. The source material was peripheral blood. These receptors were obtained from a woman aged 45 to 65 with active or convalescent COVID-19.

In this sample, this clone turned up many times. CDR3 protein: CASSMAKGQGPEQYF. For the CDR3, the DNA is TGTGCCAGTAGTATGGCAAAAGGACAGGGGCCCGAGCAGTACTTC. The chain recombines TRBV19 with TRBJ2-7, with 9 bases aligning to TRBD1. Trimming at V came to 3 bases and at J to 6 bases, leaving 9 bases not matched to a gene. The CDR3 covers 15 residues. Germline loops: CDR1 LNHDA, CDR2 SQIVND (reference sequence).

V gene TRBV6-5 combines with J gene TRBJ2-7; 8 bases are shared with TRBD1. Germline V gene data show CDR1 as MNHEY and CDR2 as SVGAGI. This CDR3 is 15 amino acids long. J gave up 5 bases and V 2 bases, and 8 bases lay outside the gene matches. In DNA, the CDR3 is TGTGCCAGCAGTTACGTTTCCCAGGGGGCGAACGAGCAGTACTTC. It is translated as CASSYVSQGANEQYF.

Ten or more counts support this clone. The chain carries TRBV28 and TRBJ2-3, with 10 bases lining up with TRBD2. This CDR3 spans 14 amino acids. Germline assignment: CDR1 MDHEN and CDR2 SYDVKM. Trimming cost V 9 bases and J 3 bases; bases outside gene matches: 6. This CDR3 reads CASLPGLATDTQYF. Written as DNA, the CDR3 is TGTGCCAGTCTACCGGGACTAGCGACAGATACGCAGTATTTT.

The gene calls are TRBV6-2 or TRBV6-3 and TRBJ1-1, with 9 positions matching TRBD1. The CDR3 loop spans 16 amino acids. J gave up 1 base and V 0 bases, and 3 bases lay outside the gene matches. Germline values: CDR1 MNHEY, CDR2 SVGEGT. Written as DNA, the CDR3 is TGTGCCAGCAGTTACTCGAGGGACAGGGCGAACACTGAAGCTTTCTTT. It is translated as CASSYSRDRANTEAFF.

The chain couples TRBV19 to TRBJ2-1; D perhaps matches TRBD2 (6 bases). There are 15 residues in the CDR3. V was clipped by 3 bases and J by 2 bases, with 11 bases between them. Germline-derived CDR1 and CDR2 are LNHDA and SQIVND (reference sequence). As DNA, the CDR3 is TGTGCCAGTAGTATGGTGGGGGGTGCCTACAATGAGCAGTTCTTC. Protein sequence: CASSMVGGAYNEQFF.

This clone has only one observation. The V and J genes are TRBV9 and TRBJ1-4, with TRBD1 as a possible D gene (5 bases). CDR3 length: 16 amino acids. Per germline, CDR1 SGDLS and CDR2 YYNGEE. Trimming cost V 0 bases and J 5 bases, with 14 bases left between them. CDR3 residues: CASSVGLGQANEKLFF. CDR3 coding DNA: TGTGCCAGCAGCGTAGGTCTCGGACAAGCGAATGAAAAACTGTTTTTT.

The rearrangement joins TRBV7-6 to TRBJ1-4; the D is unclear. In germline, CDR1 is SGHVS, CDR2 FNYEAQ. Between the trimmed V and J ends, which lost 2 bases and 5 bases, there was a span of 9 bases. The CDR3 sequence is 14 residues long. DNA of the CDR3: TGTGCCAGCAGCTTAAGGCAGGCGAATGAAAAACTGTTTTTT. The encoded protein is CASSLRQANEKLFF.

The chain joins TRBV29-1 to TRBJ2-1, with D perhaps matching TRBD2 (6 bases). Trimming stripped 5 bases from V and 0 bases from J, with 23 bases between. The CDR3 loop spans 18 amino acids. CDR1 and CDR2 from the germline V gene are SQVTM and ANQGSEA. The CDR3 is CSVPGTAFYLSSYNEQFF. CDR3 DNA: TGCAGCGTTCCCGGGACTGCCTTTTACCTGAGCTCCTACAATGAGCAGTTCTTC.

This chain joins TRBV3-1 (or the pseudogene TRBV3-2) and TRBJ2-5; maybe TRBD2 (6 bases). The CDR3 spans 15 residues. The germline CDR1 and CDR2 sequences are LGHDT and YNNKEL (reference sequence). The germline V and J ends were trimmed by 1 base and 4 bases, with 13 bases remaining between them. This CDR3 reads CASSQGLAKGETQYF. CDR3 nucleotides: TGTGCCAGCAGCCAAGGGCTAGCGAAGGGAGAGACCCAGTACTTC.

This clone was counted at least ten times. V usage is TRBV19 and J usage is TRBJ2-2; 10 nucleotides match TRBD2. With 7 bases clipped from V and 9 bases from J, the junction kept 8 bases outside the gene matches. Germline values: CDR1 LNHDA, CDR2 SQIVND (reference sequence). CDR3 length: 14 residues. Here the CDR3 reads CASKGLATDRELFF. CDR3 DNA: TGTGCCAGTAAGGGACTAGCGACCGACCGGGAGCTGTTTTTT.

This chain connects TRBV29-1 to TRBJ2-2; 11 bases agree with TRBD2. V trimming: 7 bases; J trimming: 9 bases; junction bases outside the gene matches: 13. This CDR3 has 15 residues. CDR1 is SQVTM, CDR2 ANQGSEA, per germline. The CDR3 region has the DNA TGCAGCGCTGTAGCGGGGGGGCCCGATAGGCGGGAGCTGTTTTTT. This sequence encodes CSAVAGGPDRRELFF.

The rearrangement uses TRBV15 and TRBJ2-7; no clear D. Trimming left V 3 bases short and J 0 bases short, with 9 bases between. Germline V gene data show CDR1 as LNHNV and CDR2 as YYDKDF (reference sequence). The CDR3 is 14 residues long. The CDR3 DNA sequence: TGTGCCACCAGCAGCCAAATTAGCTCCTACGAGCAGTACTTC. The encoded protein is CATSSQISSYEQYF.

The chain carries TRBV7-9 and TRBJ2-7; the D gene is possibly TRBD2 (6 bases). V was shortened by 5 bases and J by 0 bases, with 14 bases between the two germline ends. The CDR3 consists of 15 residues. Germline-derived CDR1 and CDR2 are SEHNR and FQNEAQ (reference sequence). The CDR3: CASSQGGTSSYEQYF. CDR3 nucleotide sequence: TGTGCCAGCAGCCAGGGCGGGACTTCCTCCTACGAGCAGTACTTC.

The chain combines TRBV7-3 with TRBJ1-3, with 8 bases fitting TRBD1. CDR1 SGHTA and CDR2 FQGTGA come from the germline V gene. The V segment lost 3 bases and the J segment 0 bases; nucleotides outside the gene matches: 22. The CDR3 extends over 22 amino acids. The CDR3 protein is CASSFTRGGDRSYSSSGNTIYF. DNA of the CDR3: TGTGCCAGCAGCTTTACCCGGGGAGGGGACAGGTCCTACTCGAGCTCTGGAAACACCATATATTTT.

The rearrangement links TRBV12-3 or TRBV12-4 to TRBJ1-2; no clear D. V was cut by 2 bases and J by 6 bases, with 10 bases left in between. This CDR3 is 13 amino acids long. CDR3 coding DNA: TGTGCCAGCAGTTTATCCCCTAGAGATGGCTACACCTTC. Translation gives CASSLSPRDGYTF.

The chain recombines TRBV18 with TRBJ1-6; D is possibly TRBD1 (5 bases). From germline, CDR1 is KGHSH and CDR2 LQKENI. The length of the CDR3 is 15 residues. Trimming pared 3 bases from V and 7 bases from J, leaving 13 bases between. CDR3 nucleotides: TGTGCCAGCTCACCGAAAGAAAGGGGAAATTCACCCCTCCACTTT. Translating gives CASSPKERGNSPLHF.

The rearrangement links TRBV5-6 to TRBJ1-2; 7 positions agree with TRBD1. The ends lost 4 bases at V and 8 bases at J; junction bases unmatched: 17. The CDR3 sequence is 16 residues long. In germline, CDR1 is SGHDT, CDR2 YYEEEE. The CDR3 sequence: CASSAWGSQGLGGYTF. The CDR3 coding sequence is TGTGCCAGCAGCGCCTGGGGCTCACAGGGGCTGGGCGGCTACACCTTC.

This chain uses TRBV28 with TRBJ2-3, with TRBD1 identical over 10 bases. J was trimmed by 4 bases and V by 5 bases; bases with no gene match: 6. The germline CDR1 and CDR2 sequences are MDHEN and SYDVKM. CDR3 size: 15 residues. DNA for the CDR3: TGTGCCAGCAGTCTCGCCGGACAGGGGGCAGATACGCAGTATTTT. It specifies CASSLAGQGADTQYF.

The chain carries TRBV5-1 and TRBJ1-1; no clear D gene. This CDR3 has 13 residues. Germline V gene data show CDR1 as SGHRS and CDR2 as YFSETQ. V was clipped by 1 base and J by 3 bases, with 7 bases between them. The CDR3 is CASSLKEDTEAFF. The CDR3 DNA is TGCGCCAGCAGCTTGAAAGAGGACACTGAAGCTTTCTTT.

The CDR3 region has the DNA TGTGCCAGCTCGATGGACACGTACACTGAAGCTTTCTTT. It specifies CASSMDTYTEAFF. This chain joins TRBV18 and TRBJ1-1, with D tentatively TRBD1 (5 bases). This CDR3 spans 13 amino acids. Per germline, CDR1 KGHSH and CDR2 LQKENI. Trimming stripped 6 bases from V and 3 bases from J, with 11 bases between.

This chain links TRBV5-1 with TRBJ1-4, with no clear D. Germline V gene sequence: CDR1 SGHRS, CDR2 YFSETQ. V was shortened by 6 bases and J by 3 bases, with 18 bases between the two germline ends. The CDR3 sequence is 16 residues long. The CDR3 nucleotides are TGCGCCAGCAAGCCAGGACGGGAGGTTGCTAATGAAAAACTGTTTTTT. Encoded protein: CASKPGREVANEKLFF.

The CDR3 spells CASSTAGTEAFF. As DNA, the CDR3 is TGTGCCAGTAGTACGGCGGGGACTGAAGCTTTCTTT. The rearrangement joins TRBV19 to TRBJ1-1; no reliable D call. Germline values: CDR1 LNHDA, CDR2 SQIVND (reference sequence). The V end was cut by 4 bases, the J end by 5 bases, with 8 bases between. The CDR3 sequence is 12 residues long.

The chain couples TRBV3-1 (or the pseudogene TRBV3-2) to TRBJ2-5; D perhaps matches TRBD2 (5 bases). The V gene's germline CDR1 is LGHDT and CDR2 YNNKEL (reference sequence). The CDR3 is made up of 13 amino acids. V dropped 5 bases and J dropped 4 bases, with 11 bases sitting between them. The CDR3 DNA reads TGTGCCAGCAGCGGGAGCTGGGGAGAGACCCAGTACTTC. Amino acid sequence: CASSGSWGETQYF.

V usage is TRBV9 and J usage is TRBJ2-1, with 7 positions matching TRBD1. Trimming cost V 0 bases and J 0 bases; bases outside gene matches: 9. Germline lookup yields CDR1 SGDLS and CDR2 YYNGEE. The CDR3 contains 18 residues. CDR3 DNA: TGTGCCAGCAGCGTAGCGGCAGGGGGTTCTACCTCCTACAATGAGCAGTTCTTC. Translated: CASSVAAGGSTSYNEQFF.

The chain recombines TRBV30 with TRBJ2-1; 9 bases fit TRBD1. CDR3 length: 15 residues. Germline CDR1 GTSNPN, CDR2 SVGIG (reference sequence). The junction had 10 bases not matched to a gene; V was cut back by 2 bases and J by 8 bases. The CDR3 region has the DNA TGTGCCTGGAGTTCTACCGGGACAGGGTTACATGAGCAGTTCTTC. It yields the protein CAWSSTGTGLHEQFF. Complete variable domain (other parts from reference TRBV30 and TRBJ2-1): SQTIHQWPATLVQPVGSPLSLECTVEGTSNPNLYWYRQAAGRGLQLLFYSVGIGQISSEVPQNLSASRPQDRQFILSSKKLLLSDSGFYLCAWSSTGTGLHEQFFGPGTRLTVL.

This clone was seen more than once but under ten times. The chain employs TRBV7-2 and TRBJ1-1, with 11 nucleotides matching TRBD1. The CDR3 contains 16 residues. Germline CDR1 reads SGHTA; CDR2 reads FQGNSA. J gave up 5 bases and V 1 base, and 6 bases lay outside the gene matches. CDR3 residues: CASSLGGQGARTEAFF. CDR3 DNA sequence: TGTGCCAGCAGCTTAGGAGGACAGGGGGCCAGGACTGAAGCTTTCTTT.

This CDR3 reads CASSSQGVEKRAFF. The CDR3 coding sequence is TGTGCCAGCAGCTCCCAAGGGGTGGAAAAGCGAGCTTTCTTT. This chain joins TRBV27 and TRBJ1-1, with D possibly TRBD1 on 5 matching bases. The CDR3 totals 14 residues. Looked up from germline, CDR1 is MNHEY and CDR2 is SMNVEV (reference sequence). The ends were cut back, 6 bases at V and 10 bases at J, with 21 bases in the middle.

J is TRBJ1-1 and V is TRBV6-1; possibly TRBD1 for D (6 bases). Per the germline V gene, CDR1 is MNHNS and CDR2 is SASEGT. Trimming removed 0 bases at V and 11 bases at J, with 19 bases between. The CDR3 is 15 amino acids. In DNA form, the CDR3 reads TGTGCCAGCAGTGAAGCGCAGACAGGCCTACTGGGGGCTTTCTTT. Amino acids: CASSEAQTGLLGAFF.

This clone was detected only a few times. This sequence joins TRBV5-1 and TRBJ1-4; a possible D gene is TRBD1 (5 bases). CDR1 and CDR2 from the germline V gene are SGHRS and YFSETQ. The V gene lost 1 base and the J gene lost 5 bases, with 12 bases spanning the gap. The CDR3 has 15 amino acids. CDR3 sequence (DNA): TGCGCCAGCAGCTTGCAAGGGGCCCCCAATGAAAAACTGTTTTTT. It codes for CASSLQGAPNEKLFF.

This clone occurred a few times. The gene calls are TRBV3-1 (or the pseudogene TRBV3-2) and TRBJ1-3; TRBD1 matches 7 bases. CDR1 is LGHDT, CDR2 YNNKEL, per germline (reference sequence). V gave up 4 bases and J gave up 4 bases; unmatched junction bases: 13. The CDR3 has 17 residues. The CDR3 is CASSLGITGARGNTIYF. Here the CDR3 DNA reads TGTGCCAGCAGCCTGGGCATTACAGGGGCAAGGGGAAACACCATATATTTT.

The chain uses TRBV5-1 and TRBJ1-1; D is possibly TRBD1 (6 bases). Trimming left V 1 base short and J 4 bases short, with 11 bases between. From germline, CDR1 is SGHRS and CDR2 YFSETQ. CDR3 length equals 14 residues. CDR3 residues: CASSLHREGTEAFF. For the CDR3, the DNA is TGCGCCAGCAGCTTGCACAGGGAAGGCACTGAAGCTTTCTTT.

The V call is TRBV28, the J call TRBJ1-1, with 8 bases identical to TRBD1. The CDR3 totals 15 residues. CDR1 MDHEN and CDR2 SYDVKM come from the germline V gene. V dropped 6 bases and J dropped 6; count of bases not matched to a gene: 12. The CDR3 region is CASRRQSGGYPEAFF. CDR3 in DNA: TGTGCCAGCAGAAGACAGTCAGGGGGCTATCCTGAAGCTTTCTTT.